This T cell receptor beta chain emerged from a study of blood T cell repertoires in COVID-19. About the research overall: PBMCs, B-cell-depleted T cells, or T cells provided the cDNA or gDNA that made up the material.

With 5 bases removed from V and 1 base from J, the gap between germline ends came to 14 bases. There are 16 residues in the CDR3. Germline V gene sequence: CDR1 LNHDA, CDR2 SQIVND (reference sequence). Libraries were prepared by immunoSEQ multiplex PCR; TCRdb keeps only in-frame clonotypes and omits some of them. The sample lists around 64,000 clones; around 87% were seen once. J is TRBJ2-2 and V is TRBV19; maybe TRBD2 (6 bases). The source of this sequence is a man in his fifties or sixties with active COVID-19. Sequencing was performed on peripheral blood. The CDR3 reads CASSAPAGLNTGELFF. As DNA, the CDR3 is TGTGCCAGTAGTGCGCCGGCGGGACTGAACACCGGGGAGCTGTTTTTT.